This T cell receptor beta chain was sequenced for a study of beta chain features in type 1 diabetes. About the research overall: Healthy donors, compared against patients, showed similar age, gender and cell yields. Analysis included more than 90 million sorted cells drawn from all samples.

There was one heparinised blood draw per donor, averaging roughly 100 mL. General observations from the study: The study found moderately but significantly shorter TCRB CDR3s in all four CD4+ subsets of Type 1 diabetes patients.

TCRB transcripts that were expressed got sequenced, as all of the isolated RNA had been reverse transcribed. Clones were sequenced by immunoSEQ multiplex PCR, and TCRdb holds only the in-frame ones, with some missing. The sample has about 370,000 clones, over 9% seen once. V was cut by 5 bases and J by 2 bases, with 9 bases left in between. Per germline, CDR1 LGHNA and CDR2 YNFKEQ. This CDR3 has 13 amino acids. This clone was observed a handful of times. Its antigen is still unknown. The clonotype was recovered from a man aged 25-45 years with type 1 diabetes. The V call is TRBV4-2, the J call TRBJ1-2, with D perhaps matching TRBD1 (5 bases). Source material: central memory CD4+ T cells from blood. In nucleotides, the CDR3 is TGTGCCAGCAGCTTAGCAGGGAACTATGGCTACACCTTC. Its protein product is CASSLAGNYGYTF.